The 20 T cell receptor beta chains reported below all come from one sample, sequenced in a study of memory CD4+ T cells and cytomegalovirus serostatus. The sort gate was single viable CD3+CD4+CD8-CD45RO+ cells for memory CD4+ T cells. This table comes from immunoSEQ multiplex PCR, and its TCRdb copy is limited to in-frame clones, with some not included. The sample has 50,000 to 65,000 clones, around four fifths seen once; the top ten hold 1.5% to 2.5%. The sequenced sample was memory CD4+ T cells from blood. Receptors were obtained from an adult in good health and CMV-seropositive.

The chain links TRBV18 to TRBJ1-1, with no clear D. V lost 2 bases and J 1 base, leaving 8 bases between the germline ends. The germline V gene has CDR1 KGHSH and CDR2 LQKENI. The CDR3 has 14 residues. CDR3 bases: TGTGCCAGCTCACCATTGGCAAGGAACACTGAAGCTTTCTTT. It codes for CASSPLARNTEAFF.

The chain has TRBV11-2 and TRBJ2-7; D possibly matches TRBD1 or TRBD2 (5 bases each). This CDR3 comprises 16 residues. The V and J ends lost 2 bases and 4 bases respectively, with 18 bases between them. Germline V lookup: CDR1 SGHAT, CDR2 FQNNGV. CDR3: CASSLTGRDDRYEQYF. The CDR3 nucleotides read TGTGCCAGCAGCTTAACCGGCCGGGACGATCGGTACGAGCAGTACTTC.

The CDR3 is CAISEQETQYF. CDR3 nucleotide sequence: TGTGCCATCAGTGAACAAGAGACCCAGTACTTC. This rearrangement joins TRBV10-3 to TRBJ2-5; D is ambiguous. The V gene's germline CDR1 is ENHRY and CDR2 SYGVKD. The CDR3 spans 11 residues. Trimming pared 3 bases from V and 2 bases from J, leaving 1 base between.

Here the CDR3 reads CASSERIPRTGESNEQYF. CDR3 nucleotides: TGTGCCAGCAGTGAGCGTATCCCTCGGACAGGGGAGTCGAACGAGCAGTACTTC. This chain uses TRBV25-1 with TRBJ2-7; TRBD1 aligns across 9 bases. The CDR3 totals 18 residues. After removal of 3 bases from V and 5 bases from J, the junction contained 17 bases not matched to a gene. From germline, CDR1 is MGHDK and CDR2 SYGVNS.

The chain uses TRBV28 and TRBJ2-1; TRBD2 aligns across 12 bases. CDR1 is MDHEN and CDR2 is SYDVKM in the germline V gene. J lost 7 bases, V lost 6 bases, and 7 bases had no gene match. The CDR3 contains 15 residues. CDR3 sequence (DNA): TGTGCCAGCAGCCTGGCACTAGCGGGAGGAAATGAGCAGTTCTTC. Translation: CASSLALAGGNEQFF.

The V call is TRBV9, the J call TRBJ2-2; 9 bases map to TRBD1. Germline V lookup: CDR1 SGDLS, CDR2 YYNGEE. CDR3 length: 16 amino acids. V trimming: 3 bases; J trimming: 4 bases; junction bases outside the gene matches: 7. The CDR3 coding sequence is TGTGCCAGCAGCGAAACAGGGGGCATTGGCACCGGGGAGCTGTTTTTT. This encodes CASSETGGIGTGELFF.

V gene TRBV6-1 combines with J gene TRBJ2-7, with 7 bases fitting TRBD1. The germline V gene encodes CDR1 MNHNS and CDR2 SASEGT. CDR3 length equals 12 residues. The junction had 2 bases not matched to a gene; V was cut back by 3 bases and J by 6 bases. The CDR3 nucleotides read TGTGCCAGCAGTGAGGGACAGCGCGAGCAGTACTTC. As protein: CASSEGQREQYF.

The chain employs TRBV5-1 and TRBJ1-6; 9 positions agree with TRBD1. This CDR3 has 15 residues. V shed 2 bases, J shed 10 bases, and the junction held 7 bases outside the gene matches. Germline CDR1 reads SGHRS; CDR2 reads YFSETQ. CDR3 amino acids: CASSFADRGLSPLHF. CDR3 DNA sequence: TGCGCCAGCAGCTTTGCGGACAGGGGCCTGTCACCCCTCCACTTT.

J is TRBJ1-4 and V is TRBV7-9; 7 positions agree with TRBD1. This CDR3 is 15 amino acids long. Germline lookup yields CDR1 SEHNR and CDR2 FQNEAQ (reference sequence). Trimming at V came to 0 bases and at J to 7 bases, leaving 5 bases not matched to a gene. CDR3 in amino acids: CASSLARRTGEKLFF. CDR3 bases: TGTGCCAGCAGCTTAGCGAGGCGGACAGGTGAAAAACTGTTTTTT. The variable domain in full, completed from reference TRBV7-9 and TRBJ1-4, reads DTGVSQNPRHKITKRGQNVTFRCDPISEHNRLYWYRQTLGQGPEFLTYFQNEAQLEKSRLLSDRFSAERPKGSFSTLEIQRTEQGDSAMYLCASSLARRTGEKLFFGSGTQLSVL.

The rearrangement joins TRBV2 to TRBJ2-1; the D is unclear. Germline values: CDR1 SNHLY, CDR2 FYNNEI. CDR3 length: 17 amino acids. V was pared by 8 bases and J by 0 bases, with 20 bases between. CDR3 nucleotides: TGTGCCAGCTGGGCTTTGGGGTCCTCGAGCTCCTACAATGAGCAGTTCTTC. Protein: CASWALGSSSSYNEQFF.

The chain recombines TRBV18 with TRBJ2-1, with D tentatively TRBD1 (5 bases). This CDR3 contains 16 residues. Germline CDR1 reads KGHSH; CDR2 reads LQKENI. V was shortened by 4 bases and J by 4 bases, with 17 bases between the two germline ends. The CDR3 region is CASSRGRTREYNEQFF. CDR3 DNA sequence: TGTGCCAGCTCACGGGGCAGAACAAGGGAATACAATGAGCAGTTCTTC.

The V and J genes are TRBV5-1 and TRBJ2-1, with a possible D match to TRBD1 (6 bases). The CDR3 is made up of 15 amino acids. Looked up from germline, CDR1 is SGHRS and CDR2 is YFSETQ. Trimming stripped 3 bases from V and 4 bases from J, with 14 bases between. CDR3 amino acids: CASSYRVGEYNEQFF. The CDR3 DNA reads as TGCGCCAGCAGCTACAGGGTAGGGGAATACAATGAGCAGTTCTTC.

The chain uses TRBV5-1 and TRBJ1-5, with 9 bases lining up with TRBD1. This CDR3 spans 14 amino acids. Germline V gene sequence: CDR1 SGHRS, CDR2 YFSETQ. The ends lost 7 bases at V and 6 bases at J; junction bases unmatched: 8. This CDR3 is CASLGTGRTQPQHF. The CDR3 region has the DNA TGCGCCAGCCTGGGGACAGGGAGGACTCAGCCCCAGCATTTT.

The chain carries TRBV5-1 and TRBJ1-4; TRBD1 is a possible D gene (6 bases). Germline CDR1 is SGHRS and CDR2 is YFSETQ. V dropped 0 bases and J dropped 8 bases, with 11 bases sitting between them. This CDR3 has 14 amino acids. The CDR3 DNA reads TGCGCCAGCAGCTTGGGGGGGGCCGACGAAAAACTGTTTTTT. Translated: CASSLGGADEKLFF. The entire variable domain, with the rest obtained from reference TRBV5-1 and TRBJ1-4, is as follows: KAGVTQTPRYLIKTRGQQVTLSCSPISGHRSVSWYQQTPGQGLQFLFEYFSETQRNKGNFPGRFSGRQFSNSRSEMNVSTLELGDSALYLCASSLGGADEKLFFGSGTQLSVL.

V gene TRBV5-6 combines with J gene TRBJ2-7, with D unclear. V lost 0 bases, J lost 9 bases, and 10 bases lay in between. The V gene's germline CDR1 is SGHDT and CDR2 YYEEEE. There are 12 residues in the CDR3. The CDR3 spells CASSLGELRQYF. Written as DNA, the CDR3 is TGTGCCAGCAGCTTGGGAGAGTTAAGGCAGTACTTC.

The chain recombines TRBV28 with TRBJ2-4; possible D gene TRBD2, 5 bases. The V gene's germline CDR1 is MDHEN and CDR2 SYDVKM. CDR3 length: 14 residues. Trimming left V 8 bases short and J 2 bases short, with 13 bases between. CDR3: CASGGSGPKNIQYF. The CDR3 DNA follows: TGTGCCAGCGGAGGAAGCGGACCCAAAAACATTCAGTACTTC.

This clone was seen once. The rearrangement links TRBV6-5 to TRBJ1-5, with D possibly TRBD1 on 6 matching bases. The germline V gene has CDR1 MNHEY and CDR2 SVGAGI. Deletions cut 5 bases from V and 2 bases from J, with 13 bases between. CDR3 length equals 15 residues. CDR3: CASSQQGRRNQPQHF. CDR3 DNA: TGTGCCAGCAGTCAACAGGGTCGGCGCAATCAGCCCCAGCATTTT.

The chain is built from TRBV9 and TRBJ1-4; 10 bases are shared with TRBD1. V lost 4 bases and J lost 4; bases outside the gene matches: 4. This CDR3 comprises 15 residues. In germline, CDR1 is SGDLS, CDR2 YYNGEE. Here the CDR3 reads CASSPRDRGNEKLFF. CDR3 in DNA: TGTGCCAGCAGCCCCCGGGACAGGGGTAATGAAAAACTGTTTTTT.

The chain couples TRBV6-5 to TRBJ2-7, with TRBD2 matching over 9 bases. CDR3 length equals 16 residues. CDR1 MNHEY and CDR2 SVGAGI come from the germline V gene. After removal of 0 bases from V and 2 bases from J, the junction contained 5 bases not matched to a gene. Here the CDR3 DNA reads TGTGCCAGCAGTTACTCGAGGATAGCGGGGGCCTACGAGCAGTACTTC. Amino acids: CASSYSRIAGAYEQYF.

The chain couples TRBV30 to TRBJ2-2; TRBD2 is a possible D gene (5 bases). V was trimmed by 2 bases and J by 2 bases, leaving 9 bases between them. In germline, CDR1 is GTSNPN, CDR2 SVGIG (reference sequence). CDR3 size: 14 residues. CDR3: CAWSSSANTGELFF. Here the CDR3 DNA reads TGTGCCTGGAGTAGTAGCGCCAACACCGGGGAGCTGTTTTTT.